This T cell receptor beta chain was sequenced for a study of OX40 agonist ivuxolimab in advanced cancers. Data came from immunoSEQ multiplex PCR; TCRdb stores just in-frame clones and leaves some out. Here the sample spans around 82,000 clones, 70% to 90% being singletons. This CDR3 is 14 amino acids long. The junction had 8 bases not matched to a gene; V was cut back by 5 bases and J by 7 bases. Germline assignment: CDR1 SGHRS and CDR2 YFSETQ. The sequence was collected from an adult with an advanced solid tumor such as melanoma, head and neck, liver or kidney cancer. The source was CD4+ or CD8+ T cells sorted from blood, collected in a trial of the OX40 agonist ivuxolimab. V and J are TRBV5-1 and TRBJ1-5, with 8 bases lining up with TRBD1. This CDR3 reads CASSPTGGEQPQHF. The CDR3 DNA follows: TGCGCCAGCAGTCCCACAGGGGGGGAACAGCCCCAGCATTTT. The complete variable domain, with remaining parts taken from reference TRBV5-1 and TRBJ1-5, reads KAGVTQTPRYLIKTRGQQVTLSCSPISGHRSVSWYQQTPGQGLQFLFEYFSETQRNKGNFPGRFSGRQFSNSRSEMNVSTLELGDSALYLCASSPTGGEQPQHFGDGTRLSIL.